This T cell receptor beta chain was sequenced for a study of response to subunit inactivated influenza vaccine. Note on this clonotype: The antigen is not known.

Broader study findings: It was suggested by the authors that few new T cells are recruited by each seasonal influenza vaccination.

The CDR3 runs 14 residues. The V and J ends lost 7 bases and 3 bases respectively, with 13 bases between them. TCRdb re-called the RT-PCR reads through MiXCR, storing one row per CDR3 protein. Here the sample spans over 800,000 distinct CDR3 sequences, 21% being singletons. The input for sequencing was PBMCs from blood, taken roughly 5 days after vaccination. J is TRBJ2-1 and V is TRBV12-3 or TRBV12-4; tentatively, D is TRBD2 (6 bases). This sequence was found in a man in his fifties or sixties who received an inactivated influenza vaccine. In DNA form, the CDR3 reads TGTGCCAGCACCCTCGGGGGATTCTACAATGAGCAGTTCTTC. Its translation: CASTLGGFYNEQFF.